This T cell receptor beta chain was identified during a study of T cells in women clearing cervical HPV infection. The junction had 20 bases not matched to a gene; V was cut back by 5 bases and J by 3 bases. Germline CDR1 reads SGHRS; CDR2 reads YFSETQ. This CDR3 comprises 19 residues. In regard to this clone: The read falls 3 residues short of the CDR3 end, and the missing part is taken from the germline J gene.

Prevalent HPV16 infections were excluded; only incident single HPV16 infections included. Sequenced by immunoSEQ multiplex PCR; TCRdb stores in-frame clones only, minus some. The data show around 16,000 clones, and the top ten clones hold about 10%. This rearrangement joins TRBV5-1 to TRBJ1-3; the match to TRBD1 covers 7 bases. The TCR originated in a woman between 18 and 75 years old with a cervical HPV16 infection that either progressed to CIN3+ or cleared (not recorded which). Sequences were obtained from blood buffy coat. CDR3 sequence: CASSSYGNRGNLVGNTIYF. Partial CDR3 DNA: TGCGCCAGCAGTTCCTACGGAAACAGGGGTAATTTAGTTGGAAACACC.